These T cell receptor beta chains were read from a single sample in a study of human versus mouse CDR3 diversity and MHC coevolution. TCRdb's copy holds only in-frame clones and misses some; the assay was immunoSEQ multiplex PCR. The sample carries about 83,000 clones, around 90% recorded once. Sequences were obtained from naive CD4+ T cells from blood. Receptors were obtained from a person between 25 and 69 years old in good health. The CDR3 runs from the conserved cysteine through the conserved F or W. A D gene is named only where the DNA matches it firmly. The size of a clone is reported for some rows only, either as once, few or many, or as a class for expanded clones.

CDR3 protein: CASATEEVRTEAFF
CDR3 DNA: TGTGCCAGCGCTACAGAGGAGGTGAGAACTGAAGCTTTCTTT
clone size: -
V gene: TRBV6-5
D gene: -
CDR3 length: 14
J gene: TRBJ1-1

CDR3 protein: CSVDPGQITDTQYF
CDR3 DNA: TGCAGCGTTGACCCGGGACAGATCACAGATACGCAGTATTTT
clone size: -
V gene: TRBV29-1
D gene: TRBD1
CDR3 length: 14
J gene: TRBJ2-3

CDR3 protein: CAGQERERTEQYF
CDR3 DNA: TGTGCCGGGCAAGAACGGGAAAGGACCGAGCAGTACTTC
clone size: -
V gene: TRBV30
D gene: -
CDR3 length: 13
J gene: TRBJ2-7

CDR3 protein: CASSDPWGTGSVTDTQYF
CDR3 DNA: TGTGCCAGCAGTGACCCATGGGGGACAGGGAGTGTTACAGATACGCAGTATTTT
clone size: -
V gene: TRBV6-1
D gene: TRBD1
CDR3 length: 18
J gene: TRBJ2-3

CDR3 protein: CASSSWGQAEAFF
CDR3 DNA: TGTGCCAGCAGTTCCTGGGGGCAAGCTGAAGCTTTCTTT
clone size: -
V gene: TRBV6-5
D gene: -
CDR3 length: 13
J gene: TRBJ1-1

CDR3 protein: CASCQFSDTQYF
CDR3 DNA: TGTGCCAGCTGTCAGTTTTCAGATACGCAGTATTTT
clone size: once
V gene: TRBV7-9
D gene: -
CDR3 length: 12
J gene: TRBJ2-3

CDR3 protein: CASSMGGPGNTIYF
CDR3 DNA: TGTGCCAGTAGTATGGGGGGGCCTGGAAACACCATATATTTT
clone size: -
V gene: TRBV19
D gene: -
CDR3 length: 14
J gene: TRBJ1-3

CDR3 protein: CASSQGQGPYEQYF
CDR3 DNA: TGTGCCAGCAGCCAGGGACAGGGCCCTTACGAGCAGTACTTC
clone size: -
V gene: TRBV5-5
D gene: TRBD1
CDR3 length: 14
J gene: TRBJ2-7

CDR3 protein: CASSLATSGGARGTQYF
CDR3 DNA: TGCGCCAGCAGCTTGGCCACTAGCGGGGGGGCCCGGGGGACCCAGTACTTC
clone size: -
V gene: TRBV5-1
D gene: TRBD2
CDR3 length: 17
J gene: TRBJ2-5

CDR3 protein: CATSAFSYEQYF
CDR3 DNA: TGTGCCACCAGCGCCTTCTCCTACGAGCAGTACTTC
clone size: -
V gene: TRBV15
D gene: -
CDR3 length: 12
J gene: TRBJ2-7

CDR3 protein: CASSFLAGDSYNEQFF
CDR3 DNA: TGTGCCAGCAGTTTCCTAGCGGGGGACTCCTACAATGAGCAGTTCTTC
clone size: -
V gene: TRBV6-6
D gene: TRBD2
CDR3 length: 16
J gene: TRBJ2-1

CDR3 protein: CASSSRQGRAGELFF
CDR3 DNA: TGTGCCAGCAGCTCCCGACAGGGGCGAGCCGGGGAGCTGTTTTTT
clone size: -
V gene: TRBV13
D gene: TRBD1
CDR3 length: 15
J gene: TRBJ2-2